Each of the 25 T cell receptor beta chains below was sequenced from the same sample in a study of shared clonotypes between healthy human individuals. TCRdb's table, derived via immunoSEQ multiplex PCR, lists solely in-frame clones and lacks some. The sample lists fewer than 650,000 clones, around 81% occurring once. The sequencing input was PBMCs. The origin of the receptors is a woman in her forties in good health. Some clones in this sample may be carry-over from other donors' samples.

The chain combines TRBV5-1 with TRBJ1-6, with no clear D. The germline V gene has CDR1 SGHRS and CDR2 YFSETQ. The V end lost 1 base, the J end lost 7 bases, and 9 bases lay between the germline ends. The CDR3 is 14 amino acids. The CDR3 coding sequence is TGCGCCAGCAGCTTGACAGAACAAAATTCACCCCTCCACTTT. It is translated as CASSLTEQNSPLHF.

As regards this clone: This may be a read error: a much more frequent sequence differs by one nucleotide. Other nucleotide sequences in the sample specify the same CDR3. In DNA, the CDR3 is TGCGCCAGCAGCTACTCAGACCAGGGGGCAGGGGAAAAACTATTTTTT. Residues: CASSYSDQGAGEKLFF. V is TRBV5-1 and J is TRBJ1-4; 8 nucleotides align to TRBD1. Looked up from germline, CDR1 is SGHRS and CDR2 is YFSETQ. The CDR3 is made up of 16 amino acids.

CDR3 DNA sequence: TGTGCCAGCAACCCCGGGACAGCCAAGAACCCTGGAAACACCATATATTTT. Residues: CASNPGTAKNPGNTIYF. V and J are TRBV19 and TRBJ1-3; the match to TRBD1 covers 7 bases. V was clipped by 9 bases and J by 2 bases; unmatched bases: 16. This CDR3 region has 17 residues. Germline CDR1 LNHDA, CDR2 SQIVND (reference sequence).

The chain couples TRBV28 to TRBJ2-7; D is possibly TRBD2 (6 bases). V lost 5 bases and J lost 2, with 16 bases in between. The CDR3 runs 15 residues. Germline loops: CDR1 MDHEN, CDR2 SYDVKM. CDR3 DNA: TGTGCCAGCAGTCTTGGCAGGAGGGGACCCTACGAGCAGTACTTC. Translated, it gives CASSLGRRGPYEQYF.

The CDR3 protein is CASSLRGRPPWEAFF. As DNA, the CDR3 is TGTGCCAGCAGTTTACGAGGACGCCCACCCTGGGAAGCTTTCTTT. The rearrangement uses TRBV28 and TRBJ1-1; no clear D gene. Germline CDR1 MDHEN, CDR2 SYDVKM. V was clipped by 2 bases and J by 8 bases, with 18 bases between them. The CDR3 extends over 15 amino acids.

This clone was counted once. This chain uses TRBV7-2 with TRBJ2-1, with 9 bases identical to TRBD2. Trimming at V came to 3 bases and at J to 9 bases, leaving 6 bases not matched to a gene. Germline CDR1 SGHTA, CDR2 FQGNSA. This CDR3 spans 14 amino acids. The CDR3 region is CASSLQGLAGEQFF. The CDR3 DNA follows: TGTGCCAGCAGCTTGCAGGGACTAGCCGGTGAGCAGTTCTTC.

The chain carries TRBV5-1 and TRBJ1-1, with TRBD1 identical over 11 bases. Germline CDR1 and CDR2: SGHRS and YFSETQ. CDR3 length: 16 amino acids. V lost 7 bases to trimming and J lost 0 bases; unmatched junction nucleotides: 8. CDR3 bases: TGCGCCAGCCGACTCGGGACAGGGGGATTGAACACTGAAGCTTTCTTT. Translating it yields CASRLGTGGLNTEAFF.

The V gene is TRBV28, the J gene TRBJ1-5; D is possibly TRBD1 (6 bases). The CDR3 is made up of 15 amino acids. Germline V gene lookup returns CDR1 MDHEN and CDR2 SYDVKM. Trimming cost V 6 bases and J 4 bases, with 16 bases left between them. CDR3 nucleotides: TGTGCCAGCAGAAATAGAGGGGGGGAGAATCAGCCCCAGCATTTT. This sequence encodes CASRNRGGENQPQHF.

The rearrangement links TRBV14 to TRBJ2-2; D may be TRBD2 (5 bases). The V and J ends lost 0 bases and 7 bases respectively, with 12 bases between them. Looked up from germline, CDR1 is SGHDN and CDR2 is FVKESK. CDR3 length equals 15 residues. CDR3: CASSQDLVGVGELFF. The CDR3 nucleotides are TGTGCCAGCAGCCAAGATCTAGTGGGAGTCGGGGAGCTGTTTTTT. Using reference TRBV14 and TRBJ2-2 for the parts outside the CDR3, the full variable domain is EAGVTQFPSHSVIEKGQTVTLRCDPISGHDNLYWYRRVMGKEIKFLLHFVKESKQDESGMPNNRFLAERTGGTYSTLKVQPAELEDSGVYFCASSQDLVGVGELFFGEGSRLTVL.

The J gene is TRBJ1-2, the V gene TRBV5-6; D perhaps matches TRBD1 (6 bases). The CDR3 runs 15 residues. Deletions cut 4 bases from V and 5 bases from J, with 18 bases between. The V gene's germline CDR1 is SGHDT and CDR2 YYEEEE. CDR3 in DNA: TGTGCCAGCAGCCCCCTCGAGGGGGGAGCATATGGCTACACCTTC. Translated: CASSPLEGGAYGYTF.

The chain recombines TRBV2 with TRBJ2-3; 10 positions agree with TRBD1. Trimming removed 6 bases from V and 6 bases from J; junction bases left unmatched: 9. Germline-derived CDR1 and CDR2 are SNHLY and FYNNEI. This CDR3 spans 15 amino acids. The CDR3 sequence: CASSTGTGVVDTQYF. CDR3 coding DNA: TGTGCCAGCAGCACCGGGACAGGGGTAGTGGATACGCAGTATTTT.

The rearrangement uses TRBV4-3 and TRBJ2-5, with 11 bases that match TRBD2. Per the germline V gene, CDR1 is LGHNA and CDR2 is YSLEER. J was trimmed by 5 bases and V by 1 base; bases with no gene match: 3. CDR3 length: 15 residues. The DNA of the CDR3 is TGCGCCAGCAGCCAAGTAAGACTAGCGGGGGAGACCCAGTACTTC. The encoded protein is CASSQVRLAGETQYF.

In regard to this clone: A junction end diverges from the germline sequence, so it may reflect a read error. Distinct nucleotide sequences in the sample also encode this CDR3. The chain joins TRBV18 to TRBJ2-7, with D maybe TRBD1 (6 bases). The CDR3 covers 14 residues. The germline gives CDR1 KGHSH, CDR2 LQKENI. The CDR3 loop is CASSPGDKSYEQYF. CDR3 coding DNA: TGTGCCAGCTCACCAGGGGACAAATCCTACGAACAGTACTTC. Drawing the rest from reference TRBV18 and TRBJ2-7, the complete variable domain is NAGVMQNPRHLVRRRGQEARLRCSPMKGHSHVYWYRQLPEEGLKFMVYLQKENIIDESGMPKERFSAEFPKEGPSILRIQQVVRGDSAAYFCASSPGDKSYEQYFGPGTRLTVT.

As to this clone: Other nucleotide sequences from this sample produce the same CDR3. CDR3 nucleotide sequence: TGTGCCAGCTCACTATCCACAGATACGCAGTATTTT. This translates into CASSLSTDTQYF. This chain links TRBV18 with TRBJ2-3, with D uncertain. CDR3 length: 12 residues. Germline V gives CDR1 KGHSH, CDR2 LQKENI. Trimming cost V 4 bases and J 2 bases, with 4 bases left between them.

This clone was recorded a few times. The chain links TRBV13 to TRBJ2-2; D is perhaps TRBD1 (5 bases). CDR3 size: 13 residues. Germline CDR1 PRHDT, CDR2 FYEKMQ (reference sequence). Trimming took off 5 bases at V and 6 bases at J, with 10 bases between the two ends. DNA of the CDR3: TGTGCCAGCAGCCAAGGGGTCCCCGGGGAGCTGTTTTTT. Amino acids: CASSQGVPGELFF.

This sequence joins TRBV27 and TRBJ1-1, with 11 bases identical to TRBD1. The germline V gene has CDR1 MNHEY and CDR2 SMNVEV (reference sequence). The CDR3 is 14 residues long. V lost 8 bases and J lost 4; bases outside the gene matches: 6. The CDR3 region has the DNA TGTGCCAGCGGCCCCGGGACAGGGGGCACTGAAGCTTTCTTT. Protein sequence: CASGPGTGGTEAFF.

The rearrangement uses TRBV4-3 and TRBJ2-1; D ambiguous. The ends were cut back, 0 bases at V and 9 bases at J, with 12 bases in the middle. The length of the CDR3 is 14 residues. Germline assignment: CDR1 LGHNA and CDR2 YSLEER. CDR3 protein: CASSQEVARFEQFF. As DNA, the CDR3 is TGCGCCAGCAGCCAAGAGGTAGCACGATTTGAGCAGTTCTTC.

The chain employs TRBV2 and TRBJ2-7; TRBD1 agrees at 8 bases. V lost 3 bases and J lost 5; bases outside the gene matches: 6. CDR3 length equals 14 residues. CDR1 is SNHLY, CDR2 FYNNEI, per germline. The CDR3 here is CASSDRQGAHEQYF. CDR3 DNA sequence: TGTGCCAGCAGTGACAGGCAGGGGGCTCACGAGCAGTACTTC.

The V and J genes are TRBV2 and TRBJ1-4; possibly TRBD1 for D (5 bases). The CDR3 contains 14 residues. Trimming took 8 bases from V and 11 from J, leaving 21 bases between them. The germline V gene has CDR1 SNHLY and CDR2 FYNNEI. CDR3 bases: TGTGCCAGCGGGACCGGGACCCGATATGGGAAACTGTTTTTT. Protein product: CASGTGTRYGKLFF.

The chain employs TRBV28 and TRBJ1-5; 8 nucleotides align to TRBD1. The CDR3 runs to 15 residues. V lost 6 bases, J lost 4 bases, and 8 bases stayed unmatched. Germline V lookup: CDR1 MDHEN, CDR2 SYDVKM. CDR3 DNA sequence: TGTGCCAGCAGAACCGGACAGGGCGGGAATCAGCCCCAGCATTTT. Protein product: CASRTGQGGNQPQHF. Filled out from reference TRBV28 and TRBJ1-5, the complete variable domain reads DVKVTQSSRYLVKRTGEKVFLECVQDMDHENMFWYRQDPGLGLRLIYFSYDVKMKEKGDIPEGYSVSREKKERFSLILESASTNQTSMYLCASRTGQGGNQPQHFGDGTRLSIL.

About this clone itself: The same CDR3 is also encoded by other DNA sequences in this sample. The chain is built from TRBV19 and TRBJ1-5, with 7 nucleotides matching TRBD1. The CDR3 totals 15 residues. The V and J ends lost 6 bases and 4 bases, in that order; junction bases with no gene match: 9. Germline-derived CDR1 and CDR2 are LNHDA and SQIVND (reference sequence). The CDR3 loop is CASSLDRVGNQPQHF. The CDR3 DNA reads TGTGCCAGTAGCCTCGACAGGGTGGGTAATCAGCCCCAGCATTTT.

This chain connects TRBV6-1 to TRBJ2-7; 8 positions agree with TRBD1. The CDR3 covers 13 residues. Trimming took 2 bases from V and 6 from J; bases not matched to a gene: 3. The germline gives CDR1 MNHNS, CDR2 SASEGT. CDR3 region: CASSEKQGGEQYF. The DNA for the CDR3 is TGTGCCAGCAGTGAAAAACAGGGGGGCGAGCAGTACTTC.

The rearrangement uses TRBV7-2 and TRBJ2-3; the D gene is possibly TRBD2 (6 bases). V was shortened by 6 bases and J by 5 bases, with 15 bases between the two germline ends. Germline V gene data show CDR1 as SGHTA and CDR2 as FQGNSA. This CDR3 contains 14 residues. CDR3 protein: CASRPGTGGDTQYF. In nucleotides, the CDR3 is TGTGCCAGCAGGCCGGGGACTGGGGGAGATACGCAGTATTTT.

The chain employs TRBV9 and TRBJ1-2; 7 bases agree with TRBD1. V trimming: 3 bases; J trimming: 5 bases; junction bases outside the gene matches: 4. Germline V gives CDR1 SGDLS, CDR2 YYNGEE. CDR3 length: 13 residues. The DNA of the CDR3 is TGTGCCAGCAGCGACAGGGGTCGGTATGGCTACACCTTC. It yields the protein CASSDRGRYGYTF.

This clone has at least ten counts. The rearrangement uses TRBV28 and TRBJ1-1; D is possibly TRBD1 (5 bases). CDR1 and CDR2 (germline): MDHEN, SYDVKM. The CDR3 covers 11 residues. The CDR3: CTTELNTEAFF. The CDR3 DNA sequence: TGTACGACAGAATTGAACACTGAAGCTTTCTTT.